Listed below are T cell receptor beta chains from one sample, sequenced in a study of T cell responses to AZD1222 COVID-19 vaccine. Here immunoSEQ multiplex PCR was the method, and the copy in TCRdb shows in-frame clones only, minus some. The data hold around 70,000 clones, with around four fifths observed a single time. The sequences come from peripheral blood, collected on day 0 of AZD1222 vaccination. These receptors were taken from an adult in good health. CDR3s include the opening cysteine and the closing phenylalanine or tryptophan.

V: TRBV7-9; CDR3: CASSLDRNLISYEQYF
V: TRBV28; CDR3: CASSGVLHEQFF
V: TRBV27; CDR3: CASSLTHNEQFF
V: TRBV6-5; CDR3: CASSRRQGDNSPLHF
V: TRBV28; CDR3: CASSSTGGGGGELFF
V: TRBV7-8; CDR3: CASSWRVKGPINYGYTF
V: TRBV5-1; CDR3: CASSFGGARYNEQFF
V: TRBV2; CDR3: CATGEGLATDTQYF
V: TRBV19; CDR3: CASSTDVRQPQHF
V: TRBV29-1; CDR3: CSVHKERGTEAFF
V: TRBV5-5; CDR3: CASSLREARSYNSPLHF
V: TRBV4-1; CDR3: CASSQGLAFTLYNEQFF
V: TRBV18; CDR3: CASSLTPQGDEKLFF
V: TRBV7-9; CDR3: CASSSSTGTGLSEKLFF
V: TRBV9; CDR3: CASSVDRGAYGYTF
V: TRBV6-5; CDR3: CASSYSTVGEKAFF
V: TRBV5-1; CDR3: CASSLDRQETQYF
V: TRBV9; CDR3: CASSARDSNNYGYTF
V: TRBV20-1; CDR3: CSASSGGVTLGDYEQYF
V: TRBV18; CDR3: CASSPPFQGLKRRETQYF
V: TRBV27; CDR3: CASAGTGANVLTF
V: TRBV7-2; CDR3: CASSLSGTMGYNEQFF
V: TRBV5-1; CDR3: CASSLDRENQPQHF
V: TRBV28; CDR3: CASSSTGTGSSYEQYF
V: TRBV30; CDR3: CASDPTNTGELFF
V: TRBV4-1; CDR3: CASSQDPTPGRGYTF
V: TRBV5-4; CDR3: CASSSETSGTGELFF
V: TRBV5-1; CDR3: CASSLGGLVGDTQYF
V: TRBV2; CDR3: CASSELEPNQPQHF
V: TRBV9; CDR3: CASSFDWTGANSPLHF
V: TRBV7-9; CDR3: CASRLGQGTEAFF
V: TRBV27; CDR3: CASSLYQPQHF
V: TRBV9; CDR3: CASSALDASTDTQYF
V: TRBV5-1; CDR3: CASSRQGMSSYNSPLHF
V: TRBV7-2; CDR3: CASSSSGGRGTQYF
V: TRBV18; CDR3: CASSPSVQTINTEAFF
V: TRBV2; CDR3: CASSESSGGHEQFF
V: TRBV2; CDR3: CASSLRGGNQPQHF
V: TRBV6-6; CDR3: CASSFRVQETQYF
V: TRBV4-1; CDR3: CASSLKEPSYEQYF
V: TRBV20-1; CDR3: CSARKTGELFF
V: TRBV2; CDR3: CASSEGLQETQYF
V: TRBV19; CDR3: CARTLTGDEYSGANVLTF
V: TRBV18; CDR3: CASSPGGARSYEQYF
V: TRBV3-1/TRBV3-2; CDR3: CASSQQGADYGYTF
V: TRBV19; CDR3: CASRWGEKLFF
V: TRBV7-6; CDR3: CASSPSQGPYNEQFF
V: TRBV6-1; CDR3: CASSGRTSGGPQVAYEQYF
V: TRBV2; CDR3: CASSGLGEWEYF
V: TRBV7-9; CDR3: CASSFSEKLFF
V: TRBV7-8; CDR3: CASSTYIEWSGNNYGYTF
V: TRBV19; CDR3: CASSIGWGRDGYTF